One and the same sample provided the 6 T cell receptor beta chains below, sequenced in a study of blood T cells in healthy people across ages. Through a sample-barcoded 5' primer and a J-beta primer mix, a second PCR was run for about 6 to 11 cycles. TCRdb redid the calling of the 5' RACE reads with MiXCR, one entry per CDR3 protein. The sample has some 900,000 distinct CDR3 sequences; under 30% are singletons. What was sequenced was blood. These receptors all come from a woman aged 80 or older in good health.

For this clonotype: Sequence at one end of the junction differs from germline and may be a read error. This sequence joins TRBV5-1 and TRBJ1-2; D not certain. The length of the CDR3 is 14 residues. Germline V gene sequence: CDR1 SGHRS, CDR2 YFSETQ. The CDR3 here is CAGSLGNTVYGYTF. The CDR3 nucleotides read TGCGCCGGCAGCTTGGGGAACACCGTCTATGGCTACACCTTC.

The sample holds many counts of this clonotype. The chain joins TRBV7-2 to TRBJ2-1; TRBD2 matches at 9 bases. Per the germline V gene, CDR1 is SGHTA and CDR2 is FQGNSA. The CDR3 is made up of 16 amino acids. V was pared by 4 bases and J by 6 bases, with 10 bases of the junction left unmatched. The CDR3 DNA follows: TGTGCCAGCAGCTCGAGAGCGGGGGGTAATCTCAATGAGCAGTTCTTC. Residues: CASSSRAGGNLNEQFF.

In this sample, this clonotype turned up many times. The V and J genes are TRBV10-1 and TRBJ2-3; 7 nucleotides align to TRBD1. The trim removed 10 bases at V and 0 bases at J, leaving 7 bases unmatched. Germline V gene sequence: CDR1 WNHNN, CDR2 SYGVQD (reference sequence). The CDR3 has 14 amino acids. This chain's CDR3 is CATLTGRSTDTQYF. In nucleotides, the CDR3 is TGCGCCACCTTGACAGGGCGGAGCACAGATACGCAGTATTTT.

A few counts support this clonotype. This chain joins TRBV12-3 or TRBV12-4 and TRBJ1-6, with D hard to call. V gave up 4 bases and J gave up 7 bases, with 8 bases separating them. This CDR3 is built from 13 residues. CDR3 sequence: CASSSARNSPLHF. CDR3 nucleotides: TGTGCCAGCAGTTCGGCGCGAAATTCACCCCTCCACTTT.

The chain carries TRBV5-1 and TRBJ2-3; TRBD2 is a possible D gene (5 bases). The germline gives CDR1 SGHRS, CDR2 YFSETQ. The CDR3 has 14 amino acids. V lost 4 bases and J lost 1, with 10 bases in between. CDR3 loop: CASSAAVGTDTQYF. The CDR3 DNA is TGCGCCAGCAGCGCAGCGGTGGGCACAGATACGCAGTATTTT.

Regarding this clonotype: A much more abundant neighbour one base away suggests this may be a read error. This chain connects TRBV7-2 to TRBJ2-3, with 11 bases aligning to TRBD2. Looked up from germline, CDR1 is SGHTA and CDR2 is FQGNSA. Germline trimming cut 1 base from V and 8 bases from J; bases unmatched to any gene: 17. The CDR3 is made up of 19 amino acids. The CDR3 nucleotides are TGTGCCAGCAGCTTAGGGAAATTAGGGCTAGCGGGGGGAAAAGGTACGCAGTATTTT. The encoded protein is CASSLGKLGLAGGKGTQYF.